The present TCR beta chain was sequenced within a study of blood T cell repertoires in COVID-19. The repertoire was sequenced with immunoSEQ multiplex PCR; TCRdb's copy has only in-frame clones and lacks some. The table lists about 400,000 clones, around nine tenths of them singletons, with around 2.9% in the top ten. This clone was detected only a few times. The CDR3 is made up of 15 amino acids. V was clipped by 4 bases and J by 1 base; unmatched bases: 1. Germline-derived CDR1 and CDR2 are MGHRA and YSYEKL. The sample comprised peripheral blood. The clonotype comes from a human donor in a cohort sampled during active COVID-19. V gene TRBV4-1 combines with J gene TRBJ1-6, with 7 bases aligning to TRBD1. CDR3 sequence reads: CASSRRGSYNSPLHF. The DNA of the CDR3 is TGCGCCAGCAGCCGCAGGGGGTCCTATAATTCACCCCTCCACTTT.